This T cell receptor beta chain stems from a study of blood T cell repertoires in COVID-19. Method: immunoSEQ multiplex PCR; TCRdb's copy keeps in-frame clones and lacks some. The profile covers hundreds of thousands of clones, with 75% to 90% appearing a single time and 1% taken by the ten largest. Living in 24 US areas, the participants were between roughly 18 and 90 years of age. The CDR3 sequence is 15 residues long. The germline CDR1 and CDR2 sequences are WSHSY and SAAADI. With V trimmed by 3 bases and J by 1 base, 5 bases remained unmatched. The source of this sequence is a man younger than 30 who had recovered from COVID-19. The chain couples TRBV10-2 to TRBJ2-7; 8 nucleotides line up with TRBD1. Sequencing was carried out using PBMCs or T cells enriched from blood (not recorded which). The CDR3 region is CASSDTRTGSYEQYF. DNA for the CDR3: TGCGCCAGCAGTGATACGAGGACAGGGTCCTACGAGCAGTACTTC.